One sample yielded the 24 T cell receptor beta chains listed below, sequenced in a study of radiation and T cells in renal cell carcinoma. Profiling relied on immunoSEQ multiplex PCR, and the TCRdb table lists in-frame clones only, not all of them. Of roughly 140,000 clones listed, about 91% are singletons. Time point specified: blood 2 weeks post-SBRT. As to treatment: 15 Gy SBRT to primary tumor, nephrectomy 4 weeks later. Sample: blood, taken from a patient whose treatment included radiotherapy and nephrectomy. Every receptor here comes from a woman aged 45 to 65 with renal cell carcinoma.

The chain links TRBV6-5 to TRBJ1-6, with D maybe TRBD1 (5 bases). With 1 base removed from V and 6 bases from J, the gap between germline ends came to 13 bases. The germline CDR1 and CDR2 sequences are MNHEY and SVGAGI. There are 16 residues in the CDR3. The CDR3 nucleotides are TGTGCCAGCAGTTACTTGGTGACAGTCAGTAATTCACCCCTCCACTTT. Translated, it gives CASSYLVTVSNSPLHF.

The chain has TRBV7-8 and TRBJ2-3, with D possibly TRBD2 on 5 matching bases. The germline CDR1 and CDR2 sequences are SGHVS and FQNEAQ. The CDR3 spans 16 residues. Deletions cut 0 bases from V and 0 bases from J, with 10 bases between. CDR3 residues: CASSLAAGWSTDTQYF. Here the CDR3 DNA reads TGTGCCAGCAGCTTAGCCGCGGGCTGGAGCACAGATACGCAGTATTTT.

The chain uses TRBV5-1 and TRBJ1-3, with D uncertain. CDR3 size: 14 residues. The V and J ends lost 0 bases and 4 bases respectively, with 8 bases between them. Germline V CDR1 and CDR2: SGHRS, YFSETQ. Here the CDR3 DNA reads TGCGCCAGCAGCTTGGAGGGTCAGGGAAACACCATATATTTT. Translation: CASSLEGQGNTIYF.

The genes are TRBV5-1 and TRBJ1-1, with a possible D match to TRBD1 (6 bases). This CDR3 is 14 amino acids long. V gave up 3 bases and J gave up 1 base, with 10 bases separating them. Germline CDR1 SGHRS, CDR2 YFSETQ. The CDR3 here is CASSSLQGNTEAFF. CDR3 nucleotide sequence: TGCGCCAGCAGCTCCTTACAGGGGAACACTGAAGCTTTCTTT.

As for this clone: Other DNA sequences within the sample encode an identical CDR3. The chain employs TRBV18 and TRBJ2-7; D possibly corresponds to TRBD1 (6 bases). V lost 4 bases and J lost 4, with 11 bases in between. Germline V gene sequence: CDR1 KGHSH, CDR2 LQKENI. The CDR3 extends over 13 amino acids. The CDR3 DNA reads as TGTGCCAGCTCACAACAGGGTGGTTACGAGCAGTACTTC. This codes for CASSQQGGYEQYF.

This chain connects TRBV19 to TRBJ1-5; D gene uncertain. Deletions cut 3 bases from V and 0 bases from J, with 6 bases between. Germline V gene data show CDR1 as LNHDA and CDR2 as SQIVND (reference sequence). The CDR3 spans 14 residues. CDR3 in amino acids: CASSISHSNQPQHF. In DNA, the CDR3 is TGTGCCAGTAGTATCAGTCATAGCAATCAGCCCCAGCATTTT.

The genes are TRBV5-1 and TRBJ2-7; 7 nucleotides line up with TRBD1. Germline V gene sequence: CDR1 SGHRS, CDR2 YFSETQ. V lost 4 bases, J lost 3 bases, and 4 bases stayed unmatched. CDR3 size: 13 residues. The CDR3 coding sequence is TGCGCCAGCAGCCCGACAGGGTTCTACGAGCAGTACTTC. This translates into CASSPTGFYEQYF.

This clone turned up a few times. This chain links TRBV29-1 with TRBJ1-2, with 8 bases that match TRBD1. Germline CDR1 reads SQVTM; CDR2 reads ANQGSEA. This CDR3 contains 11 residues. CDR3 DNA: TGCAGTACGGACAGGGACTATGGCTACACCTTC. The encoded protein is CSTDRDYGYTF.

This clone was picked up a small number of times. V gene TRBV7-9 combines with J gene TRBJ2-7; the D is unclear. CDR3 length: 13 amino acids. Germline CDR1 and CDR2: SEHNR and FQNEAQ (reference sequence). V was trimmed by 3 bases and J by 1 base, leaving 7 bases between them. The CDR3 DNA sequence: TGTGCCAGCAGCTTCGACGGGTCCTACGAGCAGTACTTC. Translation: CASSFDGSYEQYF. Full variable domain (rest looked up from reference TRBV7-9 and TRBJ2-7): DTGVSQNPRHKITKRGQNVTFRCDPISEHNRLYWYRQTLGQGPEFLTYFQNEAQLEKSRLLSDRFSAERPKGSFSTLEIQRTEQGDSAMYLCASSFDGSYEQYFGPGTRLTVT.

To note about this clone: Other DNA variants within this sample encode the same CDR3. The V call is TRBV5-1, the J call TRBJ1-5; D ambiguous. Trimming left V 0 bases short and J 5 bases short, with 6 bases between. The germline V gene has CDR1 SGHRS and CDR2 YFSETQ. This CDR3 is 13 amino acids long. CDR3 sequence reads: CASSLERDQPQHF. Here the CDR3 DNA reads TGCGCCAGCAGCTTGGAAAGAGATCAGCCCCAGCATTTT.

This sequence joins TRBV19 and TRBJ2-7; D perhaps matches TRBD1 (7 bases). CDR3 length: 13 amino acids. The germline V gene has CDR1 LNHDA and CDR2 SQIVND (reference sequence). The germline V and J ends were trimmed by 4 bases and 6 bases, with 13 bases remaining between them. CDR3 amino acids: CASSNRQGGEQYF. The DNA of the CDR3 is TGTGCCAGTAGTAACCGACAGGGAGGCGAGCAGTACTTC.

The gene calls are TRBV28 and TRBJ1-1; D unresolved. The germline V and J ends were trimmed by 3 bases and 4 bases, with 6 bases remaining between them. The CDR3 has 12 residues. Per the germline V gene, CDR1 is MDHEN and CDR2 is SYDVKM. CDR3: CASSFGVTEAFF. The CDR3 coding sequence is TGTGCCAGCAGTTTCGGGGTCACTGAAGCTTTCTTT.

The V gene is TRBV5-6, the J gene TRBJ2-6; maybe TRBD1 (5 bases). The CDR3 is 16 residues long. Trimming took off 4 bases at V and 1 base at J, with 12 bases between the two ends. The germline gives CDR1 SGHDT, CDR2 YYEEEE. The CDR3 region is CASSPVGRSGANVLTF. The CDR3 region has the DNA TGTGCCAGCAGCCCGGTGGGGCGGTCTGGGGCCAACGTCCTGACTTTC.

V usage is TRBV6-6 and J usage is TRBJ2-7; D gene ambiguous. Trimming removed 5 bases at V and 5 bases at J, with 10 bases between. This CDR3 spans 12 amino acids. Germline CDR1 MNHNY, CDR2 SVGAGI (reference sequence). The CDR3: CASSTFWNEQYF. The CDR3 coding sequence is TGTGCCAGCAGTACCTTTTGGAACGAGCAGTACTTC.

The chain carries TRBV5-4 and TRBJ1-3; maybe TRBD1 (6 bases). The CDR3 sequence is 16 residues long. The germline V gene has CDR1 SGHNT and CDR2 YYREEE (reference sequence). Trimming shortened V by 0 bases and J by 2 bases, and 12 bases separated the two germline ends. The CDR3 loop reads CASSLDGGQTGNTIYF. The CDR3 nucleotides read TGTGCCAGCAGCTTGGACGGGGGGCAAACTGGAAACACCATATATTTT. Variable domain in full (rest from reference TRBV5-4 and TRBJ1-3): ETGVTQSPTHLIKTRGQQVTLRCSSQSGHNTVSWYQQALGQGPQFIFQYYREEENGRGNFPPRFSGLQFPNYSSELNVNALELDDSALYLCASSLDGGQTGNTIYFGEGSWLTVV.

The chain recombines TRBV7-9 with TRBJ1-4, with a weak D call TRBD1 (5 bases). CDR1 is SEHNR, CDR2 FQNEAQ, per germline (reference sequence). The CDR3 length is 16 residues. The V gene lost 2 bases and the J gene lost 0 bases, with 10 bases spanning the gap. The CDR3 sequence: CASSLKEGPTNEKLFF. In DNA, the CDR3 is TGTGCCAGCAGCTTAAAGGAGGGACCAACTAATGAAAAACTGTTTTTT.

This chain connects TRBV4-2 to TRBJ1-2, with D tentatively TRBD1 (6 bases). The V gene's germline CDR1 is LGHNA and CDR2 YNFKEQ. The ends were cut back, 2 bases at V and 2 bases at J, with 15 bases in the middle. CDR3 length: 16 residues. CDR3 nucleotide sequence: TGTGCCAGCAGCCAATTCGCAGGGGACGAAAACTATGGCTACACCTTC. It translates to CASSQFAGDENYGYTF.

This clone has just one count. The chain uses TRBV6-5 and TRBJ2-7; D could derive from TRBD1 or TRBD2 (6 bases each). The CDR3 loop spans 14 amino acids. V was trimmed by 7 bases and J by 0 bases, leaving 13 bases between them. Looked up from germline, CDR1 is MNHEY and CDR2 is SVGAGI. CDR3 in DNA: TGTGCCAGCATATACGGGGGCTCCTCCTACGAGCAGTACTTC. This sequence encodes CASIYGGSSYEQYF.

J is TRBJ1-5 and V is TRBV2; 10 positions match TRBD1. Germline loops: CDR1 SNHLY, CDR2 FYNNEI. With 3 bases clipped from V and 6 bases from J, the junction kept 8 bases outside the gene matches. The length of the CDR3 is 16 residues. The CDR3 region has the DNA TGTGCCAGCAGTGACTTTGGGGACAGGGGTCCTCAGCCCCAGCATTTT. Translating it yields CASSDFGDRGPQPQHF.

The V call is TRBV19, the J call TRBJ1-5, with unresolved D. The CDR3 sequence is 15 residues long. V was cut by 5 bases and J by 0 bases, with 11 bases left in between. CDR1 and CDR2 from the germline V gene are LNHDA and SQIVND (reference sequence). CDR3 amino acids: CASSVGSYSNQPQHF. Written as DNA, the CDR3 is TGTGCCAGTAGTGTCGGCAGCTATAGCAATCAGCCCCAGCATTTT.

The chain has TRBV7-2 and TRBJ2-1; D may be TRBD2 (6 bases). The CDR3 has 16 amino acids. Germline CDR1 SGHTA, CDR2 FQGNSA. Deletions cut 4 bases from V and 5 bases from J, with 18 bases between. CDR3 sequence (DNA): TGTGCCAGCAGCTCAACCGGGACTGACAGTCACAATGAGCAGTTCTTC. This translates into CASSSTGTDSHNEQFF. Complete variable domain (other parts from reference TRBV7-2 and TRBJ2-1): GAGVSQSPSNKVTEKGKDVELRCDPISGHTALYWYRQSLGQGLEFLIYFQGNSAPDKSGLPSDRFSAERTGGSVSTLTIQRTQQEDSAVYLCASSSTGTDSHNEQFFGPGTRLTVL.

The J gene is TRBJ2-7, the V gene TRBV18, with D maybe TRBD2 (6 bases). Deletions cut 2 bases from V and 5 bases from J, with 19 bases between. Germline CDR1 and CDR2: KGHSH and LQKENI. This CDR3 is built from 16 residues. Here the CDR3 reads CASSPVHGFGGNEQYF. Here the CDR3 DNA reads TGTGCCAGCTCACCAGTACATGGGTTCGGGGGAAACGAGCAGTACTTC.

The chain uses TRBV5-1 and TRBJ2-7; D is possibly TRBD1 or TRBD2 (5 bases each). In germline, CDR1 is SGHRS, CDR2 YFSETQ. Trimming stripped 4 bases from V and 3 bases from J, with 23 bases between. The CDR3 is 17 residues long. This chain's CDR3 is CASSTEWDASPLYEQYF. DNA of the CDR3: TGCGCCAGCAGCACCGAATGGGACGCCAGTCCCCTCTACGAGCAGTACTTC.

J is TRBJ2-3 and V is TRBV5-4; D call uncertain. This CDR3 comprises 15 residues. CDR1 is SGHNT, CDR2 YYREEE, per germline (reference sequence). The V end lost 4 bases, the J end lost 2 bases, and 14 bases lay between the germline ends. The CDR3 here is CASSLDPRATDTQYF. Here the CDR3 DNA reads TGTGCCAGCAGCCTTGACCCTAGGGCCACAGATACGCAGTATTTT.